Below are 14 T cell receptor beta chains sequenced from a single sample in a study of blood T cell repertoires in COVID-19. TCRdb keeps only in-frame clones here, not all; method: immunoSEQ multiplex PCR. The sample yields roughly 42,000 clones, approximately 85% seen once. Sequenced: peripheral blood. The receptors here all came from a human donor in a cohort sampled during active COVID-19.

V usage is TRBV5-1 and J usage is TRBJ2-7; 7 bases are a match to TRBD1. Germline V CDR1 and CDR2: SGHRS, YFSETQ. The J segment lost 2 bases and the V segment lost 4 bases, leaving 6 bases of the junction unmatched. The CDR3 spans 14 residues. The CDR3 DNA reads TGCGCCAGCAGCACGACAGGGAACGCCTACGAGCAGTACTTC. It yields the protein CASSTTGNAYEQYF.

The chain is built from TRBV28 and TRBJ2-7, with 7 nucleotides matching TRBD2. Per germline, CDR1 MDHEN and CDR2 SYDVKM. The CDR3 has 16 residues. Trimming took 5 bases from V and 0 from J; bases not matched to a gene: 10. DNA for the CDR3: TGTGCCAGCAGTGGGGGGGTTTTGACCCACTCCTACGAGCAGTACTTC. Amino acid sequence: CASSGGVLTHSYEQYF.

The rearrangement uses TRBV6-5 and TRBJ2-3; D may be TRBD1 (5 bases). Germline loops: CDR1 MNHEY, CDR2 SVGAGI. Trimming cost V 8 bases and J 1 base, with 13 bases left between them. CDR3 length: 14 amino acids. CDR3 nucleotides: TGTGCCAGCTTTGGCAGGGCTCGCACAGATACGCAGTATTTT. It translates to CASFGRARTDTQYF.

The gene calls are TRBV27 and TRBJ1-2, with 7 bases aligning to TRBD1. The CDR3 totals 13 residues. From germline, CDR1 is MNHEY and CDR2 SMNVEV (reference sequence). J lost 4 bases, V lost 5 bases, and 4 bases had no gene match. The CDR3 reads CASSPGGLYGYTF. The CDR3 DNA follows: TGTGCCAGCAGTCCAGGGGGGCTCTATGGCTACACCTTC.

CDR3 coding DNA: TGCAGCGTTGCCGGACAGGCGCAGGGGGAGCCCCAGCATTTT. Its translation: CSVAGQAQGEPQHF. The chain uses TRBV29-1 and TRBJ1-5, with 7 bases fitting TRBD1. This CDR3 has 14 residues. The junction had 11 bases not matched to a gene; V was cut back by 4 bases and J by 8 bases. Germline V lookup: CDR1 SQVTM, CDR2 ANQGSEA.

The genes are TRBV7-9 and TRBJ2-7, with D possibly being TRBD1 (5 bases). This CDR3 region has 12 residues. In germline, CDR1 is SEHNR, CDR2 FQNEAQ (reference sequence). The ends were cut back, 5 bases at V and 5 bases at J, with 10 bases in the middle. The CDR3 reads CASSASRDEQYF. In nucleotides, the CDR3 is TGTGCCAGCAGCGCCTCCAGGGACGAGCAGTACTTC.

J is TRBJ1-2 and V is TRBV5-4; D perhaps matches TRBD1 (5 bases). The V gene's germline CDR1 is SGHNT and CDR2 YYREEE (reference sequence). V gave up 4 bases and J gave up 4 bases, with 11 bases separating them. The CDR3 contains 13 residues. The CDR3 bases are TGTGCCAGCAGCATGGAGGGGTCCTATGGCTACACCTTC. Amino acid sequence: CASSMEGSYGYTF.

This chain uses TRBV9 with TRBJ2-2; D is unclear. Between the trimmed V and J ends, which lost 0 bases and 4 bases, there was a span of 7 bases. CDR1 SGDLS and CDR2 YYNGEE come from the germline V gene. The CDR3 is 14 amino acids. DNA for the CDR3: TGTGCCAGCAGCGTAGAGTCCGGCACCGGGGAGCTGTTTTTT. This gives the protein CASSVESGTGELFF.

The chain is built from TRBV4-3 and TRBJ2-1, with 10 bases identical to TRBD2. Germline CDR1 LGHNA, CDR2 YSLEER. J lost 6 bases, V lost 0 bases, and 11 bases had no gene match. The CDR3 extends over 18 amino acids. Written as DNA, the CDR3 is TGCGCCAGCAGCCAAGAAGTTCGAGCGGGGGGGCTGGGCAATGAGCAGTTCTTC. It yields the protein CASSQEVRAGGLGNEQFF.

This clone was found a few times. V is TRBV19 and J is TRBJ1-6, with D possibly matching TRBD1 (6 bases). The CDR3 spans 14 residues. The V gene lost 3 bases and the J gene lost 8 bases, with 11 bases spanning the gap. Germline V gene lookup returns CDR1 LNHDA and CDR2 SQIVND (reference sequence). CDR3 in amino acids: CASSMWGRDSPLHF. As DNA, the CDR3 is TGTGCCAGTAGTATGTGGGGGCGTGATTCACCCCTCCACTTT.

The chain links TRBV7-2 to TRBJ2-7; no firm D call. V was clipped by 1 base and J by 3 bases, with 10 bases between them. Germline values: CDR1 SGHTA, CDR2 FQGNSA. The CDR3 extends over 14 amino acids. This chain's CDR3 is CASSLEKQHYEQYF. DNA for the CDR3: TGTGCCAGCAGCTTAGAGAAACAGCACTACGAGCAGTACTTC.

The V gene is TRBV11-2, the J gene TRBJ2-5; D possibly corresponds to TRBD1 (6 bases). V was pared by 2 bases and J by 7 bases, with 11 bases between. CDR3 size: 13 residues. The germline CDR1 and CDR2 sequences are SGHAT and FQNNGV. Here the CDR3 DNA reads TGTGCCAGCAGCTTACCCCAGGGGACGACCCAGTACTTC. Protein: CASSLPQGTTQYF.

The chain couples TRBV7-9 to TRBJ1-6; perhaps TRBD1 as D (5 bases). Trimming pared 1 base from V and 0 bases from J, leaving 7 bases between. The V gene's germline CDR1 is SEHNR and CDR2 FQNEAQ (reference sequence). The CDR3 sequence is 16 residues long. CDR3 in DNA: TGTGCCAGCAGCTTAGGGGGCAGCTCCTATAATTCACCCCTCCACTTT. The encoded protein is CASSLGGSSYNSPLHF. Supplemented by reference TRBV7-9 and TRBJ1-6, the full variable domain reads DTGVSQNPRHKITKRGQNVTFRCDPISEHNRLYWYRQTLGQGPEFLTYFQNEAQLEKSRLLSDRFSAERPKGSFSTLEIQRTEQGDSAMYLCASSLGGSSYNSPLHFGNGTRLTVT.

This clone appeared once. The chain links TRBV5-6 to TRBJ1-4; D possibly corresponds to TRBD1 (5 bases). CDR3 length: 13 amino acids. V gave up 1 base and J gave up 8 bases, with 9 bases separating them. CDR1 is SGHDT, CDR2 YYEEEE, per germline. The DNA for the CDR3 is TGTGCCAGCAGCTTGCAGGGTAGGGAAAAACTGTTTTTT. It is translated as CASSLQGREKLFF.